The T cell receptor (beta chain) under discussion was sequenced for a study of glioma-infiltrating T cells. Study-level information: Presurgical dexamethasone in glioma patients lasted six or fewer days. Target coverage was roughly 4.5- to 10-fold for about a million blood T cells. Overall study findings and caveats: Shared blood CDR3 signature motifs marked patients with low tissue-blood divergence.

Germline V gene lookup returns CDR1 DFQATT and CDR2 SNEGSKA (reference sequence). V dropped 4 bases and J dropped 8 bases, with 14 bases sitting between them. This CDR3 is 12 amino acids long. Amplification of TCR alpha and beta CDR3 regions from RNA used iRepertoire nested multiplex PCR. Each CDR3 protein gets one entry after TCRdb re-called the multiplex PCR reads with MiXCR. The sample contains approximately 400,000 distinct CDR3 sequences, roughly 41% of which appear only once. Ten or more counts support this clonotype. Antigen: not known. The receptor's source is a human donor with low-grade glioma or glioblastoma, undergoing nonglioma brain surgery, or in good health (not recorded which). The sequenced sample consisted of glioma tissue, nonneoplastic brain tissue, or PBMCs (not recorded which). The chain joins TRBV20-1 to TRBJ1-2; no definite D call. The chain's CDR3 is CSAILRPWGYTF. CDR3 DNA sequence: TGCAGTGCTATTTTGCGCCCGTGGGGCTACACCTTC.